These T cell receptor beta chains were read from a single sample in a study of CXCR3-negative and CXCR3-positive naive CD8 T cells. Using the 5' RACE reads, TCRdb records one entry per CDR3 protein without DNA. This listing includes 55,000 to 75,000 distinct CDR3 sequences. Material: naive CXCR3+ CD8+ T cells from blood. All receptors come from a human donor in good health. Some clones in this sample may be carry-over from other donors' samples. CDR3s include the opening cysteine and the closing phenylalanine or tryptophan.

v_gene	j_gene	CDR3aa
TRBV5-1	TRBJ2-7	CASSLAWGDHEQYF
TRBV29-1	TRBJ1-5	CSVEEGQGQPQHF
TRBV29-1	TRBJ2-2	CSVELWMAGSTGELFF
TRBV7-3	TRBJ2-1	CASSSLAGGLYNEQFF
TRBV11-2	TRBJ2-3	CASSHPYSGAPDTQYF
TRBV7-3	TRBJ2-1	CASSLVYGAYNEQFF
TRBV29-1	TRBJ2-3	CTPRPGDGTQYF
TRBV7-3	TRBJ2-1	CASSLSPSLGGTYNEQFF
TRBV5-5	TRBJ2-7	CASSLYSGTGGYEQYF
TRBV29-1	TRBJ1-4	CSVEETGVNEKLFF
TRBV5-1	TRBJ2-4	CASGELAKNIQYF
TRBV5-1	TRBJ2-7	CASSLSASSYEQYF
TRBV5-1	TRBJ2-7	CASSRTTGVPYEQYF
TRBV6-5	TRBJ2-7	CASSPGKDSYEQYF
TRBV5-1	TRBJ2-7	CASSLRTGITYEQYF
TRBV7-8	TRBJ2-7	CASSLVGTSSEQYF
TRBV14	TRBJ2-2	CASSQGLAVGELFF